One TCR beta chain is described in this entry. Its target is unknown. TCRdb reanalysed the reads using MiXCR and keeps one entry per CDR3 protein. The profile shows a few hundred thousand distinct CDR3 sequences, 20% to 25% of them singletons. This sample stems from a study of T cell repertoires in cytomegalovirus infection. With 3 bases clipped from V and 5 bases from J, the junction kept 2 bases outside the gene matches. Looked up from germline, CDR1 is MNHEY and CDR2 is SMNVEV (reference sequence). The CDR3 consists of 13 residues. This sample comprised cultured PBMCs, obtained from culture after CMV antigen stimulation. This chain links TRBV27 with TRBJ2-5; 8 positions agree with TRBD1. The clonotype was recovered from a human donor in good health (CMV status not recorded). Some clones in this sample may be carry-over from other donors' samples. DNA for the CDR3: TGTGCCAGCAGTTTCAGACAGGGGGAGACCCAGTACTTC. This encodes CASSFRQGETQYF.